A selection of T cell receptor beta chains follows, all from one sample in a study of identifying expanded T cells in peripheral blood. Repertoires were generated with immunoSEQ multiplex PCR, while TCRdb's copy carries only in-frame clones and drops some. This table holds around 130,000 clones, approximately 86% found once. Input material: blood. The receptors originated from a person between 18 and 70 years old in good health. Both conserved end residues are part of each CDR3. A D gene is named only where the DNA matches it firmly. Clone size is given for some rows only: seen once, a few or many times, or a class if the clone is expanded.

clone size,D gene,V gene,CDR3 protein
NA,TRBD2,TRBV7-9,CASSLATGGSSYEQYF
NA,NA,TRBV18,CASSTAYRINTEAFF
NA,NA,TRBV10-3,CAIGKTATNEKLFF
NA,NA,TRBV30,CAWSNGFYGYTF
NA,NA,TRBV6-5,CASSGGSSGNTIYF
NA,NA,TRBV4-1,CASSQDGTTEAFF
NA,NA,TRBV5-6,CASSGGRRRDTQYF
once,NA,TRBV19,CASTLDSNQPQHF
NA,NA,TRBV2,CASRNRGTTNEKLFF
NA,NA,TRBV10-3,CAISWGEKLFF
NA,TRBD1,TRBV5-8,CASSPRGDSTYGYTF
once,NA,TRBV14,CASSREDEASSYEQYF
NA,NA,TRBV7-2,CASSLLQGRQETQYF
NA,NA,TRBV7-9,CASSRETGNTIYF
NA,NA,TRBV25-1,CASSDRRGSGNTIYF